This is a list of T cell receptor beta chains from one sample in a study of T-cell memory formation after mild COVID-19. TCRdb processed the 5' RACE reads anew with MiXCR; each CDR3 protein has one entry. The sample has 390,000 or so distinct CDR3 sequences; approximately 15% are singletons. The sample consisted of PBMCs or a T cell subset sorted from them (not recorded which). The origin of the receptors is a man between 18 and 35 years old who had mild COVID-19 (a few samples of this study predate the infection). Cell type and time point are not known. CDR3s include the opening cysteine and the closing phenylalanine or tryptophan. The D gene is left open where the match is weak. Some rows have no size entry. The others give once, few or many, or a class for an expanded clone.

. | TRBJ2-5 | TRBV12-5 | . | TGTGCTAGTGGTTTGGCGAGGTGGGAGACCCAGTACTTC | CASGLARWETQYF
. | TRBJ2-1 | TRBV28 | few | TGTGCCTGGGGGAAGAATGAGCAGTTCTTC | CAWGKNEQFF
. | TRBJ2-2 | TRBV4-2 | . | TGTGCCAGCAGCCAAGATGTAGGAGGGACCGGGGAGCTGTTTTTT | CASSQDVGGTGELFF
. | TRBJ1-1 | TRBV29-1 | . | TGCAGCGCCAATGAGGGGGTTGGTATGAACACTGAAGCTTTCTTT | CSANEGVGMNTEAFF
. | TRBJ2-4 | TRBV9 | . | TGTGCCAGCAGCGTCCCCTCGGAAAACATTCAGTACTTC | CASSVPSENIQYF
. | TRBJ2-2 | TRBV7-3 | many | TGTGCCAGCAGCTTAGTGCCGGGGGAGTCTTTATCTGGGGAGCTGTTTTTT | CASSLVPGESLSGELFF
. | TRBJ1-5 | TRBV18 | . | TGTGCCAGCTCACCACCCCAGGGCCCATATAGCAATCAGCCCCAGCATTTT | CASSPPQGPYSNQPQHF
. | TRBJ2-1 | TRBV3-2 | . | TGTGCCAGCAGCCCCTCGAAAGCAGGGGAACTCTACAATGAGCAGTTCTTC | CASSPSKAGELYNEQFF
. | TRBJ2-2 | TRBV24-1 | . | TGTGCCACCACCCAGACAGGCGGCACCGGGGAGCTGTTTTTT | CATTQTGGTGELFF
. | TRBJ2-3 | TRBV12-3/TRBV12-4 | . | TGTGACAGCAGGGGGGAGGGCGCGGATACGCAGTATTTT | CDSRGEGADTQYF
TRBD1 | TRBJ2-3 | TRBV2 | few | TGTGCCAGCAGACAGGGGGGATACACAGATACGCAGTATTTT | CASRQGGYTDTQYF
. | TRBJ1-6 | TRBV5-1 | . | TGCGCCAGCACGGAGGGCAGGATTGGCTCACCCCTCCACTTT | CASTEGRIGSPLHF
TRBD2 | TRBJ2-3 | TRBV6-2/TRBV6-3 | few | TGTGCCAGCAGCCTCAGCGGGGACCGCACAGATACGCAGTATTTT | CASSLSGDRTDTQYF
. | TRBJ2-2 | TRBV4-3 | many | TGCGCCAGCAGCCAAGATGCGGGATTCAGGGAGCTGTTTTTT | CASSQDAGFRELFF
TRBD2 | TRBJ2-1 | TRBV5-4 | . | TGTGCCAGCAGCTCGACTAGCCTTTACAATGAGCAGTTCTTC | CASSSTSLYNEQFF
TRBD1 | TRBJ2-5 | TRBV10-3 | . | TGTGCCATCAGTCCAGGACAGGGGATGGTGCGGGAGACCCAGTACTTC | CAISPGQGMVRETQYF
. | TRBJ2-3 | TRBV5-1 | . | TGCGCCAGCACCGCCCTGGTTCTAGGGCCTCGCACAGATACGCAGTATTTT | CASTALVLGPRTDTQYF
. | TRBJ1-1 | TRBV12-3/TRBV12-4 | . | TGTGCCAGCAGTTCCTTGACGGGGGCGAACACTGAAGCTTTCTTT | CASSSLTGANTEAFF
. | TRBJ2-2 | TRBV9 | few | TGTGCCAGCAGCGTAGTGGGGAGAAAGACCGGGGAGCTGTTTTTT | CASSVVGRKTGELFF
TRBD1 | TRBJ2-5 | TRBV12-3/TRBV12-4 | . | TGTGCCAGCAGTTTAGATAGGACAGGGAAGACAGAGACCCAGTACTTC | CASSLDRTGKTETQYF
. | TRBJ2-3 | TRBV6-6 | . | TGTGCCAGCAGTTACTCCCCCCCACAGCCGACATTT | CASSYSPPQPTF
. | TRBJ1-4 | TRBV5-1 | once | TGCGCCAGCAGCTTGGGCAGTTGGATGGATGAAAAACTGTTTTTT | CASSLGSWMDEKLFF